What follows are 10 T cell receptor beta chains derived from one specimen sequenced in a study of cytomegalovirus exposure and HLA in healthy donors. The PCR contained 60 Vbeta and 13 Jbeta primers. Assay used: immunoSEQ multiplex PCR; TCRdb lists only in-frame clones, some missing. The repertoire has around 150,000 clones, 76% of them found once; the top ten carry roughly 1.6%. Material for sequencing was PBMCs. The source of these receptors is a woman aged 40 to 50 in good health and CMV-seronegative.

This chain connects TRBV5-1 to TRBJ1-2, with TRBD1 identical over 8 bases. Per the germline V gene, CDR1 is SGHRS and CDR2 is YFSETQ. This CDR3 has 14 amino acids. The V and J ends lost 4 bases and 3 bases, in that order; junction bases with no gene match: 5. The CDR3 region is CASSPTTGDYGYTF. CDR3 nucleotide sequence: TGCGCCAGCAGCCCTACGACAGGGGACTATGGCTACACCTTC.

As for this clone: This sample includes further DNA sequences coding for the same CDR3. J is TRBJ2-7 and V is TRBV10-3; 9 bases map to TRBD2. V lost 10 bases, J lost 6 bases, and 4 bases stayed unmatched. The germline V gene encodes CDR1 ENHRY and CDR2 SYGVKD. The CDR3 is 11 amino acids. This CDR3 reads CATLAGREQYF. CDR3 DNA sequence: TGTGCCACGCTAGCGGGGCGCGAGCAGTACTTC.

The J gene is TRBJ2-7, the V gene TRBV25-1; D might be TRBD2 (6 bases). The CDR3 spans 14 residues. V was pared by 1 base and J by 6 bases, with 13 bases between. The germline V gene has CDR1 MGHDK and CDR2 SYGVNS. CDR3 nucleotide sequence: TGTGCCAGCAGTGAATGGGACTCAGGTCTCGAGCAGTACTTC. This codes for CASSEWDSGLEQYF.

J is TRBJ2-3 and V is TRBV5-1; 8 bases map to TRBD1. The germline V gene encodes CDR1 SGHRS and CDR2 YFSETQ. This CDR3 spans 15 amino acids. Trimming cost V 4 bases and J 1 base; bases outside gene matches: 5. The CDR3 protein is CASSQRGQGTDTQYF. The CDR3 nucleotides read TGCGCCAGCAGCCAGAGGGGACAGGGCACAGATACGCAGTATTTT.

The chain recombines TRBV2 with TRBJ1-5; D call uncertain. V was pared by 1 base and J by 4 bases, with 11 bases between. Germline V lookup: CDR1 SNHLY, CDR2 FYNNEI. CDR3 length: 15 amino acids. Written as DNA, the CDR3 is TGTGCCAGCAGTGAAGACAGCTCCCCGAATCAGCCCCAGCATTTT. It specifies CASSEDSSPNQPQHF. Full variable domain (outside the CDR3, taken from reference TRBV2 and TRBJ1-5): EPEVTQTPSHQVTQMGQEVILRCVPISNHLYFYWYRQILGQKVEFLVSFYNNEISEKSEIFDDQFSVERPDGSNFTLKIRSTKLEDSAMYFCASSEDSSPNQPQHFGDGTRLSIL.

The gene calls are TRBV28 and TRBJ2-7; TRBD2 is a possible D gene (5 bases). Germline V lookup: CDR1 MDHEN, CDR2 SYDVKM. This CDR3 contains 12 residues. Trimming took off 2 bases at V and 6 bases at J, with 8 bases between the two ends. This CDR3 reads CASSLRGFEQYF. The CDR3 bases are TGTGCCAGCAGTTTACGGGGATTCGAGCAGTACTTC.

CDR3 region: CASSQDYSGNTIYF. CDR3 DNA sequence: TGTGCCAGCAGCCAGGATTACTCTGGAAACACCATATATTTT. The chain combines TRBV27 with TRBJ1-3, with D unclear. CDR3 size: 14 residues. CDR1 and CDR2 from the germline V gene are MNHEY and SMNVEV (reference sequence). V shed 6 bases and J shed 0 bases, with 9 bases lying between them.

The chain employs TRBV7-2 and TRBJ2-7; D gene unclear. V gave up 4 bases and J gave up 2 bases, with 15 bases separating them. Per germline, CDR1 SGHTA and CDR2 FQGNSA. This CDR3 spans 15 amino acids. The DNA of the CDR3 is TGTGCCAGCAGCTCCCTGTTGGTAGCCCCCTACGAGCAGTACTTC. Protein product: CASSSLLVAPYEQYF.

The chain uses TRBV10-3 and TRBJ2-2; D call uncertain. Germline V gene lookup returns CDR1 ENHRY and CDR2 SYGVKD. This CDR3 has 15 amino acids. V was shortened by 7 bases and J by 2 bases, with 14 bases between the two germline ends. CDR3 in amino acids: CAITTESTNTGELFF. CDR3 DNA: TGTGCCATCACCACGGAGAGCACTAACACCGGGGAGCTGTTTTTT.

The chain carries TRBV27 and TRBJ1-5, with D maybe TRBD1 (5 bases). CDR3 length: 14 residues. V lost 7 bases, J lost 11 bases, and 21 bases lay in between. Per germline, CDR1 MNHEY and CDR2 SMNVEV (reference sequence). The CDR3 sequence is CASNLKFGSGTQHF. CDR3 sequence (DNA): TGTGCCAGCAACCTAAAATTCGGCTCAGGGACCCAGCATTTT.